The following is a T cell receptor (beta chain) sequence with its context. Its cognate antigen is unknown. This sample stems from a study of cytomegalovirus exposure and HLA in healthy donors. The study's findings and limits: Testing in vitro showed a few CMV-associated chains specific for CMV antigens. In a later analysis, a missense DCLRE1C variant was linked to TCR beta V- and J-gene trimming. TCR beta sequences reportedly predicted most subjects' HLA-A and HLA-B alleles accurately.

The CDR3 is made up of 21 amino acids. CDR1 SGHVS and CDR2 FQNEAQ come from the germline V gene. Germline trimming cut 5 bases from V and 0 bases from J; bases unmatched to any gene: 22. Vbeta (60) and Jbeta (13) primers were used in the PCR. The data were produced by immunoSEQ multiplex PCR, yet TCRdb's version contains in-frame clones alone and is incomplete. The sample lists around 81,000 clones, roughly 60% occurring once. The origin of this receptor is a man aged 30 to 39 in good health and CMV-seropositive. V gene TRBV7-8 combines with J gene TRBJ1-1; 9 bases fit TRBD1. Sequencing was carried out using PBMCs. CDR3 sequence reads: CASSPIPKHDRGADMNTEAFF. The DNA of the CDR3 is TGTGCCAGCAGCCCCATACCTAAACACGACAGGGGGGCCGACATGAACACTGAAGCTTTCTTT.